Given below is one T cell receptor (beta chain) in context. The antigen is not known. The donors were part of the roughly 130-subject validation cohort, which stood apart from the approximately 670-subject first cohort. This specimen belongs to a study of cytomegalovirus exposure and HLA in healthy donors. General study results and limits: High specificity and sensitivity for cytomegalovirus status were reported for the classifier. Confirmation in vitro established that three CMV-associated chains were specific for CMV antigens. According to a subsequent analysis, TCR clusters from the first cohort were inclined to appear together in the 110 or so validation repertoires.

Data came from immunoSEQ multiplex PCR; TCRdb stores just in-frame clones and leaves some out. The sample contains 220,000 or so clones, around 80% of which appear only once. The TCR was taken from a woman in her twenties or thirties in good health and CMV-seropositive. The sample consisted of PBMCs.

CDR3 nucleotide sequence: TGCGCCAGCAGCCAAGACAACTGGGAATACAATGAGCAGTTCTTC. Amino acids: CASSQDNWEYNEQFF. The chain carries TRBV4-1 and TRBJ2-1; D call uncertain. The CDR3 loop spans 15 amino acids. Germline CDR1 MGHRA, CDR2 YSYEKL. With 0 bases removed from V and 4 bases from J, the gap between germline ends came to 10 bases.